The 26 T cell receptor beta chains below come from one sample, sequenced in a study of blood T cell repertoires in COVID-19. Profiling relied on immunoSEQ multiplex PCR, and the TCRdb table lists in-frame clones only, not all of them. Counted here are approximately 110,000 clones, 70% to 90% occurring once; the ten biggest clones make up more than 7%. What was sequenced was peripheral blood. These receptors came from a woman in her seventies who had recovered from COVID-19.

In its sample, this clone was seen a few times. The genes are TRBV30 and TRBJ2-1, with TRBD1 matching 8 bases. In germline, CDR1 is GTSNPN, CDR2 SVGIG (reference sequence). J was trimmed by 9 bases and V by 1 base; bases with no gene match: 8. This CDR3 contains 14 residues. DNA for the CDR3: TGTGCCTGGAGTGACCGGACAGGGCTAAGTGAGCAGTTCTTC. Translated, it gives CAWSDRTGLSEQFF.

CDR3 coding DNA: TGTGCCAGCAGCACGTCGGGACAGCTAAACATTCAGTACTTC. This sequence encodes CASSTSGQLNIQYF. The chain joins TRBV13 to TRBJ2-4, with TRBD1 identical over 7 bases. V was clipped by 5 bases and J by 6 bases; unmatched bases: 7. The CDR3 totals 14 residues. Germline loops: CDR1 PRHDT, CDR2 FYEKMQ (reference sequence).

The gene calls are TRBV24-1 and TRBJ2-2, with 7 bases fitting TRBD1. Looked up from germline, CDR1 is KGHDR and CDR2 is SFDVKD. The CDR3 is 15 residues long. After removal of 7 bases from V and 4 bases from J, the junction contained 8 bases not matched to a gene. The CDR3 nucleotides are TGTGCCACCAGGGGACCGGGACAGTCCACCGGGGAGCTGTTTTTT. This encodes CATRGPGQSTGELFF.

The CDR3 DNA is TGTGCCACCAGCATCGGAACAGTTTCGAGAGATACGCAGTATTTT. Its translation: CATSIGTVSRDTQYF. The chain links TRBV10-3 to TRBJ2-3; D is unresolved. The CDR3 spans 15 residues. Germline V gene data show CDR1 as ENHRY and CDR2 as SYGVKD. V was clipped by 10 bases and J by 5 bases, with 22 bases between them.

This CDR3 reads CASSRHRASNSPLHF. CDR3 DNA sequence: TGCGCCAGCAGTCGTCACAGGGCTAGTAATTCACCCCTCCACTTT. The genes are TRBV4-1 and TRBJ1-6, with a weak D call TRBD1 (6 bases). Trimming stripped 6 bases from V and 6 bases from J, with 15 bases between. The CDR3 spans 15 residues. CDR1 is MGHRA and CDR2 is YSYEKL in the germline V gene.

This chain connects TRBV6-5 to TRBJ2-2; TRBD2 is a possible D gene (6 bases). CDR1 is MNHEY, CDR2 SVGAGI, per germline. V was pared by 2 bases and J by 8 bases, with 18 bases between. The CDR3 length is 16 residues. In nucleotides, the CDR3 is TGTGCCAGCAGTTACCTCCCGGCGGGCGGGACTGGGGAGCTGTTTTTT. It encodes CASSYLPAGGTGELFF.

This clone appeared a single time. This chain links TRBV3-1 (or the pseudogene TRBV3-2) with TRBJ1-1; tentative D call: TRBD1 (6 bases). The V end was cut by 1 base, the J end by 6 bases, with 21 bases between. CDR1 LGHDT and CDR2 YNNKEL come from the germline V gene (reference sequence). This CDR3 is 17 amino acids long. CDR3 protein: CASSQGRGIVGSAEAFF. CDR3 DNA sequence: TGTGCCAGCAGCCAAGGAAGGGGGATTGTGGGGTCGGCTGAAGCTTTCTTT.

The genes are TRBV5-6 and TRBJ1-6, with D tentatively TRBD1 (6 bases). The CDR3 extends over 17 amino acids. CDR1 is SGHDT and CDR2 is YYEEEE in the germline V gene. V lost 3 bases, J lost 0 bases, and 13 bases lay in between. The DNA for the CDR3 is TGTGCCAGCAGCTCAAGGGAACAGGGCTCCTATAATTCACCCCTCCACTTT. This gives the protein CASSSREQGSYNSPLHF.

The chain employs TRBV19 and TRBJ1-1, with unresolved D. This CDR3 has 14 amino acids. The germline V and J ends were trimmed by 2 bases and 0 bases, with 7 bases remaining between them. The germline V gene has CDR1 LNHDA and CDR2 SQIVND (reference sequence). The CDR3 here is CASSISPMNTEAFF. As DNA, the CDR3 is TGTGCCAGTAGTATATCTCCTATGAACACTGAAGCTTTCTTT.

In DNA form, the CDR3 reads TGCGCCAGCAGTTGGGGAGGTAGGTCCTACAATGAGCAGTTCTTC. This translates into CASSWGGRSYNEQFF. The gene calls are TRBV5-1 and TRBJ2-1, with D possibly TRBD2 on 6 matching bases. This CDR3 has 15 amino acids. Per the germline V gene, CDR1 is SGHRS and CDR2 is YFSETQ. V lost 5 bases and J 1 base, leaving 13 bases between the germline ends.

CDR3 residues: CASTPRWGEETQYF. CDR3 bases: TGTGCCAGTACCCCTCGTTGGGGGGAAGAGACCCAGTACTTC. The rearrangement links TRBV19 to TRBJ2-5; a possible D gene is TRBD2 (6 bases). Germline lookup yields CDR1 LNHDA and CDR2 SQIVND (reference sequence). CDR3 size: 14 residues. The V gene lost 7 bases and the J gene lost 3 bases, with 15 bases spanning the gap.

The rearrangement links TRBV7-8 to TRBJ2-2; 8 positions match TRBD2. After removal of 2 bases from V and 0 bases from J, the junction contained 5 bases not matched to a gene. This CDR3 is 17 amino acids long. Germline V CDR1 and CDR2: SGHVS, FQNEAQ. CDR3 coding DNA: TGTGCCAGCAGCTTACGGCGGGGGGCGGCGAACACCGGGGAGCTGTTTTTT. The encoded protein is CASSLRRGAANTGELFF. Based on the CDR3 plus reference TRBV7-8 and TRBJ2-2, the full variable domain is GAGVSQSPRYKVAKRGQDVALRCDPISGHVSLFWYQQALGQGPEFLTYFQNEAQLDKSGLPSDRFFAERPEGSVSTLKIQRTQQEDSAVYLCASSLRRGAANTGELFFGEGSRLTVL.

This chain joins TRBV2 and TRBJ1-5; maybe TRBD1 (5 bases). CDR3 length: 14 amino acids. V gave up 8 bases and J gave up 1 base, with 12 bases separating them. Germline assignment: CDR1 SNHLY and CDR2 FYNNEI. The CDR3 nucleotides read TGTGCCAGCGTAGGGGTGAACAGCAATCAGCCCCAGCATTTT. This sequence encodes CASVGVNSNQPQHF.

The chain has TRBV27 and TRBJ1-4, with TRBD1 as a possible D gene (6 bases). Germline V lookup: CDR1 MNHEY, CDR2 SMNVEV (reference sequence). The CDR3 length is 15 residues. V lost 7 bases, J lost 4 bases, and 16 bases lay in between. In DNA, the CDR3 is TGTGCCAGCAAAAAAGGACAGAACTATAATGAAAAACTGTTTTTT. Its translation: CASKKGQNYNEKLFF. The full variable domain, with the rest looked up from reference TRBV27 and TRBJ1-4, is EAQVTQNPRYLITVTGKKLTVTCSQNMNHEYMSWYRQDPGLGLRQIYYSMNVEVTDKGDVPEGYKVSRKEKRNFPLILESPSPNQTSLYFCASKKGQNYNEKLFFGSGTQLSVL.

The chain couples TRBV19 to TRBJ2-2; the D gene is possibly TRBD1 (5 bases). CDR3 length: 16 residues. V was clipped by 5 bases and J by 3 bases, with 16 bases between them. The V gene's germline CDR1 is LNHDA and CDR2 SQIVND (reference sequence). The CDR3 sequence is CASSFQGIKHTGELFF. CDR3 bases: TGTGCCAGTAGTTTCCAGGGAATTAAGCACACCGGGGAGCTGTTTTTT.

The rearrangement uses TRBV18 and TRBJ1-2; tentative D call: TRBD1 (5 bases). The CDR3 consists of 14 residues. Germline V gene lookup returns CDR1 KGHSH and CDR2 LQKENI. The V end lost 3 bases, the J end lost 4 bases, and 12 bases lay between the germline ends. The CDR3 loop is CASSPLGQTYGYTF. CDR3 nucleotide sequence: TGTGCCAGCTCACCCCTGGGGCAGACCTATGGCTACACCTTC.

V is TRBV12-3 or TRBV12-4 and J is TRBJ1-3; D is unresolved. Trimming removed 4 bases from V and 9 bases from J, with 7 bases in between. The CDR3 is made up of 11 amino acids. The CDR3 sequence is CASSWYGTIYF. CDR3 sequence (DNA): TGTGCCAGCAGTTGGTACGGCACCATATATTTT.

As for this clone: At the DNA level, this CDR3 is encoded by other sequences in the same sample as well. J is TRBJ1-5 and V is TRBV19, with 9 nucleotides matching TRBD1. This CDR3 spans 13 amino acids. Unmatched junction bases numbered 7, after V lost 9 bases and J lost 7 bases. Germline V gene data show CDR1 as LNHDA and CDR2 as SQIVND (reference sequence). CDR3 DNA sequence: TGTGCCAGCAGCGGGACAGGGAACCAGCCCCAGCATTTT. This translates into CASSGTGNQPQHF. Based on the CDR3 plus reference TRBV19 and TRBJ1-5, the full variable domain is DGGITQSPKYLFRKEGQNVTLSCEQNLNHDAMYWYRQDPGQGLRLIYYSQIVNDFQKGDIAEGYSVSREKKESFPLTVTSAQKNPTAFYLCASSGTGNQPQHFGDGTRLSIL.

The chain is built from TRBV16 and TRBJ2-1; 7 nucleotides agree with TRBD2. The V gene's germline CDR1 is KGHSY and CDR2 FQNENV. CDR3 size: 13 residues. Unmatched junction bases numbered 6, after V lost 9 bases and J lost 4 bases. As DNA, the CDR3 is TGTGCCAGTAAGGGAGGGATTTACAATGAGCAGTTCTTC. Translation: CASKGGIYNEQFF.

The V gene is TRBV5-1, the J gene TRBJ2-7; 8 positions match TRBD1. V shed 4 bases and J 2 bases; nucleotides not matched to a gene: 8. The CDR3 spans 15 residues. CDR1 is SGHRS and CDR2 is YFSETQ in the germline V gene. The CDR3 region has the DNA TGCGCCAGCAGCGCAAGGACAGGGACCACCTACGAGCAGTACTTC. Protein: CASSARTGTTYEQYF. The full variable domain, in which reference TRBV5-1 and TRBJ2-7 provide the parts outside the CDR3, is KAGVTQTPRYLIKTRGQQVTLSCSPISGHRSVSWYQQTPGQGLQFLFEYFSETQRNKGNFPGRFSGRQFSNSRSEMNVSTLELGDSALYLCASSARTGTTYEQYFGPGTRLTVT.

The rearrangement joins TRBV18 to TRBJ1-2; weak D call: TRBD1 (6 bases). CDR1 is KGHSH and CDR2 is LQKENI in the germline V gene. This CDR3 region has 16 residues. The V end was cut by 0 bases, the J end by 3 bases, with 14 bases between. CDR3 bases: TGTGCCAGCTCACCACCGGGGCGCAGGGGTGACTATGGCTACACCTTC. It translates to CASSPPGRRGDYGYTF.

V gene TRBV19 combines with J gene TRBJ1-5, with no clear D. In germline, CDR1 is LNHDA, CDR2 SQIVND (reference sequence). The CDR3 sequence is 12 residues long. V dropped 5 bases and J dropped 4 bases, with 6 bases sitting between them. The CDR3 sequence is CASSSENQPQHF. The CDR3 bases are TGTGCCAGTAGTTCCGAGAATCAGCCCCAGCATTTT.

The V call is TRBV19, the J call TRBJ1-5; 8 positions match TRBD1. V dropped 5 bases and J dropped 7; count of bases not matched to a gene: 13. Germline CDR1 and CDR2: LNHDA and SQIVND (reference sequence). The CDR3 covers 16 residues. CDR3 nucleotide sequence: TGTGCCAGTAGTCCCCGGACAGGGTGGAGCGGCCAGCCCCAGCATTTT. It is translated as CASSPRTGWSGQPQHF. Complete variable domain (other parts from reference TRBV19 and TRBJ1-5): DGGITQSPKYLFRKEGQNVTLSCEQNLNHDAMYWYRQDPGQGLRLIYYSQIVNDFQKGDIAEGYSVSREKKESFPLTVTSAQKNPTAFYLCASSPRTGWSGQPQHFGDGTRLSIL.

The chain links TRBV28 to TRBJ1-2, with unresolved D. The CDR3 totals 12 residues. Trimming took off 6 bases at V and 9 bases at J, with 14 bases between the two ends. Germline loops: CDR1 MDHEN, CDR2 SYDVKM. This CDR3 is CASREGPLSYTF. The CDR3 nucleotides are TGTGCCAGCAGGGAGGGCCCCTTAAGCTACACCTTC.

The DNA for the CDR3 is TGCGCCAGCAGCCGCGACGGACAGGGTCAAGAGACCCAGTACTTC. Protein product: CASSRDGQGQETQYF. V gene TRBV4-1 combines with J gene TRBJ2-5, with 8 bases lining up with TRBD1. The CDR3 spans 15 residues. V shed 4 bases, J shed 2 bases, and the junction held 6 bases outside the gene matches. The germline V gene encodes CDR1 MGHRA and CDR2 YSYEKL.

The chain has TRBV27 and TRBJ1-6; possibly TRBD1 for D (6 bases). Trimming shortened V by 3 bases and J by 10 bases, and 10 bases separated the two germline ends. Germline V gene sequence: CDR1 MNHEY, CDR2 SMNVEV (reference sequence). This CDR3 has 13 amino acids. CDR3 protein: CASSLGARSPLHF. The CDR3 bases are TGTGCCAGCAGTTTGGGGGCGAGGTCACCCCTCCACTTT.